Following are 15 T cell receptor beta chains from one sample sequenced in a study of T cells after posttransplantation cyclophosphamide. Profiled with immunoSEQ multiplex PCR; TCRdb holds only in-frame clones, not every one. The sample records just over 20,000 clones, 95% to 98% being singletons. The naive gate required viable CD3+CD4+ or CD3+CD8+ cells with CCR7+CD45RA+CD45RO-CD95-CD27+CD28+ phenotype. Sample: naive CD4+ T cells sorted from PBMCs. All receptors come from a man aged 35 to 55 in good health, CMV-negative, and a related stem cell transplant donor.

V gene TRBV29-1 combines with J gene TRBJ2-7, with 8 bases lining up with TRBD2. Per germline, CDR1 SQVTM and CDR2 ANQGSEA. This CDR3 is built from 13 residues. Trimming removed 6 bases from V and 2 bases from J; junction bases left unmatched: 6. The CDR3 DNA reads TGCAGCGTCCAGACTAGCGCAGCCTACGAGCAGTACTTC. Protein: CSVQTSAAYEQYF.

The chain links TRBV6-4 to TRBJ2-2; the match to TRBD1 covers 8 bases. The CDR3 covers 15 residues. The V gene's germline CDR1 is MRHNA and CDR2 SNTAGT. With V trimmed by 6 bases and J by 7 bases, 10 bases remained unmatched. CDR3 residues: CASSLNQGAGGELFF. The CDR3 nucleotides are TGTGCCAGCAGCCTTAACCAGGGGGCAGGCGGGGAGCTGTTTTTT.

This chain connects TRBV7-8 to TRBJ1-5; D might be TRBD1 (5 bases). The V end was cut by 5 bases, the J end by 4 bases, with 9 bases between. There are 13 residues in the CDR3. The germline CDR1 and CDR2 sequences are SGHVS and FQNEAQ. CDR3 bases: TGTGCCAGCAGCCGAGACAGAAATCAGCCCCAGCATTTT. Translating it yields CASSRDRNQPQHF.

The chain links TRBV5-4 to TRBJ2-1; 7 nucleotides line up with TRBD2. V was pared by 3 bases and J by 5 bases, with 8 bases of the junction left unmatched. The CDR3 is 15 residues long. CDR1 and CDR2 from the germline V gene are SGHNT and YYREEE (reference sequence). CDR3 DNA: TGTGCCAGCAGCTCCCCCGGACTAGACAACAATGAGCAGTTCTTC. This sequence encodes CASSSPGLDNNEQFF.

Here the CDR3 reads CASIKNGGATEAFF. The CDR3 coding sequence is TGTGCCAGCATCAAGAACGGCGGGGCTACTGAAGCTTTCTTT. The genes are TRBV7-6 and TRBJ1-1, with a weak D call TRBD1 (5 bases). This CDR3 is 14 amino acids long. Germline CDR1 reads SGHVS; CDR2 reads FNYEAQ. Trimming took off 7 bases at V and 5 bases at J, with 17 bases between the two ends.

V and J are TRBV18 and TRBJ2-7, with 8 bases identical to TRBD2. Germline-derived CDR1 and CDR2 are KGHSH and LQKENI. CDR3 length: 15 residues. V shed 0 bases, J shed 5 bases, and the junction held 6 bases outside the gene matches. The CDR3 coding sequence is TGTGCCAGCTCACCACCGGGACTAGAGGACCACGAGCAGTACTTC. It specifies CASSPPGLEDHEQYF.

The chain carries TRBV30 and TRBJ2-4; 7 bases line up with TRBD1. CDR3 length: 15 residues. Germline CDR1 and CDR2: GTSNPN and SVGIG (reference sequence). The junction had 10 bases not matched to a gene; V was cut back by 3 bases and J by 5 bases. CDR3 residues: CAWSPGQQRQNIQYF. The CDR3 nucleotides are TGTGCCTGGAGCCCGGGACAGCAGCGACAAAACATTCAGTACTTC.

Worth noting for this clone: The junction differs from germline at one of its ends, possibly a read error. The chain uses TRBV7-7 and TRBJ2-2; 12 nucleotides line up with TRBD2. The germline gives CDR1 SSHAT, CDR2 FNYEAQ (reference sequence). This CDR3 is built from 16 residues. Here the CDR3 reads CASRPLAGGFSGELFF. The CDR3 DNA reads as TGTGCTAGCAGGCCTCTAGCGGGAGGGTTTTCCGGGGAGCTGTTTTTT.

This chain uses TRBV19 with TRBJ1-5, with D hard to call. Germline loops: CDR1 LNHDA, CDR2 SQIVND (reference sequence). Trimming left V 2 bases short and J 2 bases short, with 19 bases between. The CDR3 consists of 18 residues. This CDR3 is CASSISGSWSAGNQPQHF. As DNA, the CDR3 is TGTGCCAGTAGTATATCGGGGAGTTGGTCGGCAGGCAATCAGCCCCAGCATTTT.

The CDR3 sequence: CATSRPSGGLFGETQYF. The CDR3 nucleotides read TGTGCCACCAGCAGACCTAGCGGCGGACTGTTCGGGGAGACCCAGTACTTC. The chain recombines TRBV15 with TRBJ2-5; 7 nucleotides line up with TRBD2. Germline CDR1 is LNHNV and CDR2 is YYDKDF (reference sequence). CDR3 size: 17 residues. V trimming: 2 bases; J trimming: 5 bases; junction bases outside the gene matches: 14.

V usage is TRBV6-1 and J usage is TRBJ1-2; 9 bases match TRBD1. Germline CDR1 is MNHNS and CDR2 is SASEGT. Trimming removed 6 bases from V and 8 bases from J; junction bases left unmatched: 7. The CDR3 runs 13 residues. The CDR3 reads CASRFTGGGGYTF. The CDR3 nucleotides read TGTGCCAGCAGATTCACAGGGGGCGGGGGCTACACCTTC.

The rearrangement links TRBV9 to TRBJ2-5; 9 nucleotides match TRBD2. Germline assignment: CDR1 SGDLS and CDR2 YYNGEE. CDR3 length equals 14 residues. The V segment lost 4 bases and the J segment 5 bases; nucleotides outside the gene matches: 6. DNA of the CDR3: TGTGCCAGCAGCCCCGGGACTAGCTTGGAGACCCAGTACTTC. Translation gives CASSPGTSLETQYF.

This chain uses TRBV6-1 with TRBJ2-3; 8 bases align to TRBD1. From germline, CDR1 is MNHNS and CDR2 SASEGT. V gave up 2 bases and J gave up 0 bases; unmatched junction bases: 10. The CDR3 consists of 18 residues. CDR3 nucleotide sequence: TGTGCCAGCAGTGAAACAACCCCAGGGGGCCTCAGCACAGATACGCAGTATTTT. Translating gives CASSETTPGGLSTDTQYF.

CDR3: CASQTQGETQYF. The CDR3 DNA follows: TGTGCCAGCCAGACTCAAGGGGAAACGCAGTATTTT. The V call is TRBV7-9, the J call TRBJ2-3; the D gene is possibly TRBD1 (5 bases). The germline gives CDR1 SEHNR, CDR2 FQNEAQ (reference sequence). V shed 8 bases and J shed 9 bases, with 15 bases lying between them. This CDR3 has 12 amino acids.

This chain uses TRBV30 with TRBJ1-2; D might be TRBD1 (5 bases). V shed 3 bases and J shed 4 bases, with 12 bases lying between them. The CDR3 is 13 residues long. Germline V CDR1 and CDR2: GTSNPN, SVGIG (reference sequence). The CDR3 spells CAWRWRGAYGYTF. The CDR3 DNA reads TGTGCCTGGAGGTGGAGGGGTGCCTATGGCTACACCTTC.